The 7 T cell receptor beta chains below all came from one sample that was sequenced in a study of blood T cell repertoires in COVID-19. Method: immunoSEQ multiplex PCR; TCRdb's copy keeps in-frame clones and lacks some. In the table there are about 200,000 clones, 89% of which are singletons. The sample comprised PBMCs or T cells enriched from blood (not recorded which). The receptors stem from a woman between 35 and 50 years old with acute COVID-19.

The chain uses TRBV9 and TRBJ1-1, with 7 bases identical to TRBD1. The CDR3 totals 15 residues. The V gene's germline CDR1 is SGDLS and CDR2 YYNGEE. V trimming: 0 bases; J trimming: 3 bases; junction bases outside the gene matches: 5. CDR3 sequence: CASSVVGGMDTEAFF. CDR3 nucleotides: TGTGCCAGCAGCGTAGTAGGGGGCATGGACACTGAAGCTTTCTTT.

This clone was detected only once. CDR3 sequence (DNA): TGTGCCAGCAGCCAAGATCTCAGGCTAGCGGGAATGGTATCCTACGAGCAGTACTTC. Amino acids: CASSQDLRLAGMVSYEQYF. The chain employs TRBV3-1 (or the pseudogene TRBV3-2) and TRBJ2-7; 9 bases are shared with TRBD2. The CDR3 runs to 19 residues. Unmatched junction bases numbered 13, after V lost 0 bases and J lost 1 base. Germline CDR1 reads LGHDT; CDR2 reads YNNKEL (reference sequence).

The V and J genes are TRBV6-1 and TRBJ2-7, with TRBD2 identical over 11 bases. V dropped 6 bases and J dropped 7; count of bases not matched to a gene: 11. The germline CDR1 and CDR2 sequences are MNHNS and SASEGT. The CDR3 is 15 amino acids. The DNA of the CDR3 is TGTGCCAGCAGCCAACTAGCGGGAGATTTGGGGGAGCAGTACTTC. This codes for CASSQLAGDLGEQYF.

In its sample, this clone was seen once. J is TRBJ1-4 and V is TRBV18; 7 bases line up with TRBD1. Germline CDR1 KGHSH, CDR2 LQKENI. CDR3 length: 15 residues. Trimming removed 3 bases from V and 8 bases from J; junction bases left unmatched: 9. The CDR3 reads CASSPDRAFREKLFF. CDR3 in DNA: TGTGCCAGCTCACCCGACAGGGCTTTTAGAGAAAAACTGTTTTTT.

This sequence joins TRBV27 and TRBJ2-3, with 12 bases matching TRBD2. CDR1 MNHEY and CDR2 SMNVEV come from the germline V gene (reference sequence). With 9 bases clipped from V and 5 bases from J, the junction kept 6 bases outside the gene matches. CDR3 size: 14 residues. The CDR3 protein is CASSLAGGLDTQYF. CDR3 bases: TGTGCCAGTTCACTAGCGGGGGGTCTAGATACGCAGTATTTT.

This chain connects TRBV7-8 to TRBJ2-3; 9 positions match TRBD1. This CDR3 is 16 amino acids long. Germline CDR1 and CDR2: SGHVS and FQNEAQ. With V trimmed by 3 bases and J by 2 bases, 6 bases remained unmatched. The CDR3 is CASSFGTGPITDTQYF. DNA for the CDR3: TGTGCCAGCAGCTTCGGGACAGGGCCTATCACAGATACGCAGTATTTT. Together with reference TRBV7-8 and TRBJ2-3, the CDR3 gives the full variable domain: GAGVSQSPRYKVAKRGQDVALRCDPISGHVSLFWYQQALGQGPEFLTYFQNEAQLDKSGLPSDRFFAERPEGSVSTLKIQRTQQEDSAVYLCASSFGTGPITDTQYFGPGTRLTVL.

The V and J genes are TRBV5-1 and TRBJ2-3; TRBD1 aligns across 9 bases. CDR1 and CDR2 (germline): SGHRS, YFSETQ. V shed 4 bases, J shed 4 bases, and the junction held 13 bases outside the gene matches. This CDR3 spans 17 amino acids. The DNA for the CDR3 is TGCGCCAGCAGCCCCAAGGGGGGACAGGGTGGAGCAGATACGCAGTATTTT. The encoded protein is CASSPKGGQGGADTQYF. The full variable domain, rest sourced from reference TRBV5-1 and TRBJ2-3, is KAGVTQTPRYLIKTRGQQVTLSCSPISGHRSVSWYQQTPGQGLQFLFEYFSETQRNKGNFPGRFSGRQFSNSRSEMNVSTLELGDSALYLCASSPKGGQGGADTQYFGPGTRLTVL.